This TCR beta chain comes out of a study of cytomegalovirus exposure and HLA in healthy donors listed by TCRdb under 2017. Broadly, across the study: An earlier analysis of roughly 500 of the donors reported approximately 280 Gb of sequence data and around 110 million unique TCR beta sequences obtained from approximately 180 million T cells. About 300 gigabases of sequencing data and 91 million or so unique TCR sequences made up an early release that covered approximately 620 HLA-typed donors. Of the 398 genotyped donors, about 80% fell in the genetic ancestry cluster associated with self-reported Caucasian donors. The study was designed to test whether signatures of past pathogen exposure could be identified by cataloging public T cell receptors. The study used immunosequencing to profile the T cell repertoires of under 700 subjects and linked those repertoires to cytomegalovirus serostatus. In addition to the first cohort of 500 to 850 subjects, a separate validation cohort of around 110 different subjects was used. The study combined high-throughput TCR immunosequencing, statistical association of individual TCRs with disease status, and machine learning to predict cytomegalovirus infection status. To study patterns of TCR occurrence, a later analysis re-analyzed previously published TCR beta repertoires from 700 or so donors and added high-resolution HLA genotyping. Rather than drawing on any new phenotypic data, the later analysis identified candidate immune exposures from TCR beta sequences and the way those sequences occurred across donors. To decide whether each TCR beta V gene segment behaved as functional or pseudogenic, an earlier analysis of some 600 of the donors relied on high-throughput TCR beta sequencing. Donor age, sex, ethnicity and CMV serostatus were collected together with the repertoire data. A later genetic analysis used genome-wide SNP genotypes for 398 of the 666 donors, treating that subset as a discovery cohort. Every discovery cohort repertoire had been produced on one sequencing platform. HLA typing covered class I and class II loci at four-digit resolution. Typing coverage differed by locus: A, B, C, DRB1 and DQB1 were typed in about 629-640 donors, DQA1 in roughly 510, DPA1 in 600 to 610, and DPB1 in 450 to 480. Because of strong linkage in the cohort, 4 to 6 DR-DQ haplotypes were treated as single units for association and clustering. Among roughly 400 genotyped donors of the cohort, an average of around 240,000 unique TCR beta nucleotide sequences were sequenced per donor, around 18% of them non-productive.

The CDR3 sequence holds 15 residues, the cysteine and phenylalanine included. The DNA shown is the 45-base CDR3, in frame from base 1. The germline V gene specifies MRHNA as CDR1 and SNTAGT as CDR2. From V the trimming removes 3 bases and from J it removes 7 bases, while the gene matches leave 7 bases of the junction unaccounted for. Library method: the immunoSEQ multiplex PCR assay. A mixture of 60 forward primers for TCR Vbeta segments and 13 reverse primers for TCR Jbeta segments was used in the multiplex PCR. Amplification of the CDR3 region of rearranged TCR beta genes was performed with a multiplex PCR assay on genomic DNA. Amplified TCR beta libraries were sequenced as 87-base-pair reads on the Illumina HiSeq System. Concerning the study's data processing: A later analysis tallied 75 million to 85 million unique TCR beta chains across the 700 or so repertoires, and about 10 million of those chains were shared by two or more donors. A nearest-neighbor algorithm error-corrected the raw reads and collapsed the reads into unique sequences, merging closely related sequences to remove PCR and sequencing errors. Alignment of CDR3 sequences to IMGT reference sequences was used to assign V, D and J gene segments. Each retained sequence needed at least a six-nucleotide match to both a V gene segment and a J gene segment. Rearrangements were classified as productive when the CDR3 lacked stop codons and remained in frame with V and J, and all other rearrangements were classified as non-productive. Following IMGT convention, CDR3 was defined as the stretch from the second conserved V-encoded cysteine up to the conserved J-encoded phenylalanine. The earlier analysis of 500 to 600 of the donors excluded sequences that lacked an unambiguous match to a single V gene segment. In an earlier analysis of 587 of the donors, a V segment was called functional when productive rearrangements were above 56.7%, and segregating when the standard deviation between donors exceeded 5%. A statistical classification framework was developed to diagnose cytomegalovirus status using the catalog of TCR beta chain sequences. V and J gene assignment, in a later analysis, came from comparing TCR nucleotide sequences with IMGT/GENE-DB human TR gene sequences. Using the TCRdist pipeline, a later analysis assigned CDR3 sequences along with most-parsimonious VDJ recombination scenarios. In a later analysis, each TCR beta chain was defined by its CDR3 amino acid sequence together with its V-gene family, and reads lacking a unique V-gene family were excluded. As a way to deal with suspected cross-contamination and a sequencing artifact, a later analysis dropped 450 to 600 nucleotide sequences that were highly shared and had low generation probability. For each public chain, a later analysis derived a clonal expansion index from normalized ranks of inferred template counts within each repertoire. A later analysis computed generation probabilities with a VDJ recombination model fitted to out-of-frame rearrangements, and checked the results against IGoR. Hypergeometric tests were used in a later analysis to score TCR-TCR, TCR-HLA and TCR-CMV co-occurrence, with a repertoire-size bias correction applied to the TCR pairs. To estimate false discovery rates, a later analysis permuted the HLA or CMV assignments 20 times. In a later analysis, co-occurring TCRs were grouped using DBSCAN, with TCRdist sequence similarity added in when clustering inside HLA-allele-positive subsets. Repertoires with fewer than 30,000 or more than 120,000 public chains, plus five repertoires with anomalous nucleotide sharing, were excluded from co-occurrence clustering. Entries here come from immuneACCESS through TCRdb and include only in-frame sequences with V and J called. Some clones fail to appear in such tables; in the studies checked, an unresolved V gene covers under half of the shortfall, and the cause of the remainder is unknown. V, J and clone size reflect that table, while D and trimming were determined from the DNA. Counted in this sample were more than 85,000 clones; approximately 81% of them appeared once. 3.5% to 5% of the sample rests with the top ten.

With regard to this clone: Its antigen remains unidentified. Within one base of it there is no much larger clone, and no base qualities were kept.

The cohort was made up of 650 to 700 healthy bone marrow donors. At the time of sampling, every cohort member was nominally healthy, though immune exposures that went unrecorded were likely present. The donor was CMV seropositive and belonged to the group of 250 to 300 seropositive cohort members. A peripheral blood sample was provided by each donor, and peripheral blood mononuclear cells were used for TCR beta sequencing. Genomic DNA was extracted from the blood cell samples with the Qiagen DNeasy Blood Extraction Kit. On the study overall, not on this receptor specifically: Because counts were too low, under 20 rarely observed V segments, including chromosome 9 orphons, were left out of the earlier analysis of some 640 of the donors. This cohort had only TCR beta chains sequenced, and the lack of alpha or paired-chain data limited which features could be detected. Most TCR sequences were seen in very few donors, while some public TCRs were found in many individuals. A further reported finding was that TCR beta sequences accurately predicted the HLA-A and HLA-B alleles for most subjects in the first cohort. Some IMGT-functional V segments, including TRBV6-2 and TRBV6-3, could not be distinguished by the 87-base-pair reads and were therefore excluded. In vitro tests confirmed that three of the cytomegalovirus-associated TCR beta chains recognize cytomegalovirus antigens. The only immune exposure information available for the cohort was CMV serostatus. Because some donors lacked HLA typing at each locus, the association tests relied only on the typed subset. A later analysis reported that several top co-occurrence clusters appeared linked to parvovirus B19, influenza, CMV and Epstein-Barr virus. In a later genetic analysis, fewer N-insertions in productive TCRs were reported among donors in an Asian-associated ancestry cluster than the roughly 700-donor mean. Specific HLA alleles were associated with 16,951 TCR beta sequences at a false discovery rate of 0.05 in a later analysis. A cluster of highly shared sequence variants was judged likely to represent a technical artifact of the sequencing pipeline. In a later analysis, most CMV-associated TCR beta chains were found to appear HLA-restricted, with HLA associations seemingly driven largely by CMV exposure. V-gene and J-gene trimming of TCR beta chains was associated with a missense DCLRE1C variant in a later genetic analysis, and the association was replicated in an independent cohort. In a later analysis, the rate of TCR association differed among HLA loci, with DRB1 alleles having the most associated TCRs and HLA-C alleles having the fewest. Presence/absence analyses assumed roughly uniform sequencing depth across donors, an assumption that may not hold. The classifier was reported to diagnose cytomegalovirus status with high specificity and sensitivity in both the original and validation cohorts. In a later analysis, HLA-associated TCR beta chains showed more clonal expansion and lower generation probabilities than non-associated chains that were equally common. The authors suggested that the approach could potentially be generalized to other disease states and immunological phenotypes. Linkage disequilibrium might explain the correlated functional status among segregating V segments, but an unknown experimental factor could not be excluded. An earlier analysis of approximately 500 of the donors showed that most TCR beta V segments appeared in productive rearrangements either about 90% or about 30% of the time, which broadly matched IMGT annotations. Assigning TCR associations to individual alleles was difficult when HLA alleles, especially DR and DQ, strongly co-occurred. The study listed 150 to 200 TCR beta chains as associated with cytomegalovirus.

Sequencing was performed on PBMCs. This TCR was recovered from a female donor in good health and CMV-seropositive. Here the chain combines TRBV6-4 and TRBJ2-1; 9 bases in between match TRBD2. Read as DNA, the sequence is TGTGCCAGCAGTGAGTCGGCGGGAGGGCGGAATGAGCAGTTCTTC. Its translation is CASSESAGGRNEQFF.